This T cell receptor beta chain was found in a study of cytomegalovirus exposure and HLA in healthy donors (dated by TCRdb to the late 2010s). The study in broad terms: According to an earlier analysis of 587 of the donors, 150 million to 200 million T cells yielded some 110 million unique TCR beta sequences and 276 Gb of sequence data. An early release that covered fewer than 750 HLA-typed donors contained about 290 gigabases of sequencing data and 85 million to 100 million unique TCR sequences. Among the approximately 400 genotyped donors, around 79% belonged to the genetic ancestry cluster associated with self-reported Caucasian donors. The study aimed to test whether signatures of past pathogen exposure could be identified by cataloging public T cell receptors. Using immunosequencing, the study profiled T cell repertoires from about 650 subjects and related those repertoires to cytomegalovirus serostatus. In addition to the first cohort of 666 subjects, a separate validation cohort of 120 different subjects was used. High-throughput TCR immunosequencing, statistical association of individual TCRs with disease status, and machine learning were combined to predict cytomegalovirus infection status. To study patterns of TCR occurrence, a later analysis re-analyzed previously published TCR beta repertoires from 666 donors and added high-resolution HLA genotyping. Rather than using new phenotypic data, the later analysis identified candidate immune exposures from TCR beta sequences and from how often those sequences occurred across donors. In an earlier analysis of roughly 540 of the donors, high-throughput TCR beta sequencing was used to judge whether each TCR beta V gene segment behaved as functional or pseudogenic. Donor age, sex, ethnicity and CMV serostatus were compiled alongside the repertoire data. A later genetic analysis took genome-wide SNP genotypes for about 65% of the 666 donors and used that subset as a discovery cohort. Every discovery cohort repertoire had been produced on one sequencing platform. Both class I and class II loci were covered by HLA typing, at four-digit resolution. Typing coverage differed by locus: A, B, C, DRB1 and DQB1 were typed in roughly 620-630 donors, DQA1 in roughly 500, DPA1 in some 570, and DPB1 in 472. A handful of DR-DQ haplotypes were handled as single units for association and clustering because linkage in the cohort was strong. Among 300 to 450 genotyped donors of the cohort, an average of approximately 240,000 unique TCR beta nucleotide sequences were sequenced per donor, around 20% of them non-productive.

As for this clone: Its antigen is not yet known. No per-base quality is available; no much larger clone lies one base away.

In the germline V gene (reference sequence), CDR1 corresponds to SGHAT and CDR2 to FQDESV. The CDR3 goes from the cysteine to the phenylalanine over 12 residues. Of all the DNA, just the CDR3 is kept, 36 bases in frame from base 1. V was cut back by 2 bases and J by 7 bases, leaving a gap of 8 bases between them. Receptor amplification or capture employed the immunoSEQ multiplex PCR assay. For the multiplex PCR, a mixture combining 60 forward primers for TCR Vbeta segments and 13 reverse primers for TCR Jbeta segments was used. Amplification of the CDR3 region of rearranged TCR beta genes was performed with a multiplex PCR assay on genomic DNA. The amplified TCR beta libraries were sequenced on the Illumina HiSeq System as 87-base-pair reads. Under the source paper's analysis protocol: Across the 670 or so repertoires, a later analysis counted 75 million to 90 million unique TCR beta chains, around 11 million of which were shared by at least two donors. Raw reads were error-corrected and collapsed into unique sequences with a nearest-neighbor algorithm that merged closely related sequences to remove PCR and sequencing errors. To assign V, D and J gene segments, CDR3 sequences were aligned to IMGT reference sequences. For a sequence to be retained, at least a six-nucleotide match to both a V gene segment and a J gene segment was required. A rearrangement counted as productive if the CDR3 had no stop codons and remained in frame with V and J, and every other rearrangement counted as non-productive. CDR3 was defined according to IMGT convention as the region running from the second conserved V-encoded cysteine to the conserved J-encoded phenylalanine. In an earlier analysis of around 640 of the donors, sequences lacking an unambiguous match to a single V gene segment were excluded. In an earlier analysis of approximately 610 of the donors, V segments were called functional above 56.7% productive rearrangements and were called segregating when the between-donor standard deviation exceeded 5%. To diagnose cytomegalovirus status from the catalog of TCR beta chain sequences, a statistical classification framework was built. In a later analysis, TCR nucleotide sequences were compared against IMGT/GENE-DB human TR gene sequences so that V and J genes could be assigned. The TCRdist pipeline was used in a later analysis to assign CDR3 sequences and most-parsimonious VDJ recombination scenarios. In a later analysis, every TCR beta chain was defined by the combination of its CDR3 amino acid sequence and its V-gene family, and reads without a unique V-gene family were dropped. To address suspected cross-contamination and a sequencing artifact, a later analysis removed approximately 600 highly shared, low-generation-probability nucleotide sequences. For each public chain, a later analysis derived a clonal expansion index from normalized ranks of inferred template counts within each repertoire. In a later analysis, generation probabilities were computed using a VDJ recombination model fitted to out-of-frame rearrangements, and the results were checked against IGoR. Hypergeometric tests were used in a later analysis to score TCR-TCR, TCR-HLA and TCR-CMV co-occurrence, with a repertoire-size bias correction applied to the TCR pairs. In a later analysis, false discovery rates were estimated by permuting HLA or CMV assignments 20 times. In a later analysis, co-occurring TCRs were grouped using DBSCAN, and TCRdist sequence similarity was added for clustering within HLA-allele-positive subsets. Repertoires with fewer than 30,000 or more than 120,000 public chains, plus five repertoires with anomalous nucleotide sharing, were excluded from co-occurrence clustering. Entries here come from immuneACCESS through TCRdb and include only in-frame sequences with V and J called. Some clones fail to appear in such tables; in the studies checked, an unresolved V gene covers under half of the shortfall, and the cause of the remainder is unknown. Clone size and V and J calls were adopted from that table, with D and trimming inferred from the DNA. The sample table records approximately 150,000 clones; roughly 85% of these occur just once. The ten largest clones take up 2.5% of the sample.

The full study reports these points: In both the original and validation cohorts, the classifier was reported to diagnose cytomegalovirus status with high specificity and sensitivity. A total of fewer than 200 TCR beta chains were listed by the study as associated with cytomegalovirus. Presence/absence analyses assumed roughly uniform sequencing depth across donors, an assumption that may not hold. In a later analysis, HLA-associated TCR beta chains showed more clonal expansion and lower generation probabilities than non-associated chains that were equally common. A cluster of highly shared sequence variants was judged likely to represent a technical artifact of the sequencing pipeline. In a later analysis, around 15,000 TCR beta sequences were associated with specific HLA alleles at a false discovery rate of 0.05. In vitro tests confirmed that a few of the cytomegalovirus-associated TCR beta chains recognize cytomegalovirus antigens. When HLA alleles, especially DR and DQ, strongly co-occurred, TCR associations were difficult to assign to individual alleles. Compared with the approximately 720-donor mean, donors in an Asian-associated ancestry cluster had fewer N-insertions in productive TCRs, according to a later genetic analysis. Because HLA typing was unavailable for some donors at each locus, only the typed subset was used in association tests. The earlier analysis of 587 of the donors excluded approximately 17 rarely observed V segments, including chromosome 9 orphons, because counts were too low. It was suggested by the authors that the approach could potentially be generalized to other disease states and immunological phenotypes. According to a later analysis, most CMV-associated TCR beta chains appeared to be HLA-restricted, and the HLA associations seemed to be driven largely by CMV exposure. Some IMGT-functional V segments, including TRBV6-2 and TRBV6-3, could not be distinguished by the 87-base-pair reads and were therefore excluded. Correlated functional status among segregating V segments might reflect linkage disequilibrium, but an unknown experimental factor could not be ruled out. A further reported finding was that TCR beta sequences accurately predicted the HLA-A and HLA-B alleles for most subjects in the first cohort. Immune exposure information for the cohort was limited to CMV serostatus. Most TCR sequences were observed very rarely across donors, whereas some public TCRs were present in many individuals. An earlier analysis of approximately 600 of the donors showed that most TCR beta V segments appeared in productive rearrangements either about 87% or about 30% of the time, which broadly matched IMGT annotations. In a later genetic analysis, a missense DCLRE1C variant was associated with V-gene and J-gene trimming of TCR beta chains, and the association was replicated in an independent cohort. In a later analysis, the rate of TCR association differed among HLA loci, with DRB1 alleles having the most associated TCRs and HLA-C alleles having the fewest. According to a later analysis, parvovirus B19, influenza, CMV and Epstein-Barr virus appeared linked to several top co-occurrence clusters. In this cohort, only TCR beta chains were sequenced, and detectable features were limited by the absence of alpha or paired-chain data.

The cohort was made up of several hundred healthy bone marrow donors. Cohort members were all nominally healthy when sampled, although unrecorded immune exposures were likely present. The donor was CMV seropositive and belonged to the group of over 250 seropositive cohort members. A peripheral blood sample was collected from each donor, and TCR beta sequencing was performed on peripheral blood mononuclear cells. Genomic DNA was extracted from the blood cell samples with the Qiagen DNeasy Blood Extraction Kit. The sequenced sample consisted of PBMCs. This sequence was found in a man younger than 40 in good health and CMV-seropositive. Recombination connected TRBV11-1 to TRBJ1-1, with the D gene too uncertain to name. The CDR3 protein sequence reads: CASSLTLSEAFF. In nucleotides, the sequence is TGTGCCAGCAGCTTAACCCTCAGTGAAGCTTTCTTT.